A single sample is the source of the 31 T cell receptor beta chains below, sequenced in a study of multiple sclerosis patients with progressive multifocal leukoencephalopathy. Described time point: time of PML onset. Some clones are missing from TCRdb's copy, which holds only in-frame ones; the method was immunoSEQ multiplex PCR. Among about 33,000 clones, roughly 87% were seen once, and the ten largest hold roughly 3.1%. The input for sequencing was PBMCs, taken from a patient treated with natalizumab. Source of these receptors: a human donor with progressive multifocal leukoencephalopathy.

This chain links TRBV4-1 with TRBJ2-7, with TRBD2 matching 10 bases. V dropped 1 base and J dropped 2; count of bases not matched to a gene: 2. The length of the CDR3 is 15 residues. Germline V lookup: CDR1 MGHRA, CDR2 YSYEKL. CDR3 sequence reads: CASSQGTSGTYEQYF. CDR3 in DNA: TGCGCCAGCAGCCAAGGGACTAGCGGAACCTACGAGCAGTACTTC.

V usage is TRBV15 and J usage is TRBJ1-3; D is unresolved. Trimming cost V 4 bases and J 6 bases, with 7 bases left between them. The CDR3 covers 12 residues. Germline V gene sequence: CDR1 LNHNV, CDR2 YYDKDF (reference sequence). CDR3 amino acids: CATSTSQNTIYF. CDR3 nucleotides: TGTGCCACCAGCACGAGTCAAAACACCATATATTTT.

Of note for this clone: Additional DNA sequences in this sample encode the identical CDR3. The chain joins TRBV19 to TRBJ1-2; D unresolved. The CDR3 has 14 amino acids. The germline CDR1 and CDR2 sequences are LNHDA and SQIVND (reference sequence). The germline V and J ends were trimmed by 5 bases and 2 bases, with 12 bases remaining between them. The DNA for the CDR3 is TGTGCCAGTAGTCCAGGAACCTACAACTATGGCTACACCTTC. Its translation is CASSPGTYNYGYTF. Combining the CDR3 with reference TRBV19 and TRBJ1-2 gives the whole variable domain DGGITQSPKYLFRKEGQNVTLSCEQNLNHDAMYWYRQDPGQGLRLIYYSQIVNDFQKGDIAEGYSVSREKKESFPLTVTSAQKNPTAFYLCASSPGTYNYGYTFGSGTRLTVV.

This clone was counted between two and nine times. This chain links TRBV10-1 with TRBJ2-3; tentative D call: TRBD2 (5 bases). CDR3 length: 16 residues. CDR1 is WNHNN, CDR2 SYGVQD, per germline (reference sequence). The ends were cut back, 3 bases at V and 1 base at J, with 14 bases in the middle. CDR3 sequence reads: CASSDTSGPRTDTQYF. The DNA for the CDR3 is TGCGCCAGCAGTGATACCAGCGGCCCGCGCACAGATACGCAGTATTTT.

The rearrangement uses TRBV5-4 and TRBJ2-5, with 10 positions matching TRBD1. V trimming: 4 bases; J trimming: 1 base; junction bases outside the gene matches: 7. Germline assignment: CDR1 SGHNT and CDR2 YYREEE (reference sequence). This CDR3 contains 16 residues. The CDR3 spells CASSPRDRGLQETQYF. In DNA form, the CDR3 reads TGTGCCAGCAGCCCCCGGGACAGGGGTCTCCAAGAGACCCAGTACTTC.

The chain combines TRBV7-9 with TRBJ1-4; unclear D gene. The length of the CDR3 is 16 residues. Looked up from germline, CDR1 is SEHNR and CDR2 is FQNEAQ (reference sequence). The V end was cut by 1 base, the J end by 3 bases, with 12 bases between. DNA of the CDR3: TGTGCCAGCAGCTTAGTAGGTCCGGAGCCTAATGAAAAACTGTTTTTT. Its translation: CASSLVGPEPNEKLFF.

This clone was seen a single time. The J gene is TRBJ1-5, the V gene TRBV5-1; 11 bases are a match to TRBD1. In germline, CDR1 is SGHRS, CDR2 YFSETQ. Trimming cost V 5 bases and J 7 bases; bases outside gene matches: 8. This CDR3 has 15 residues. This CDR3 reads CASRYGQGAEQPQHF. The CDR3 DNA reads as TGCGCCAGCAGATACGGACAGGGGGCAGAGCAGCCCCAGCATTTT.

The rearrangement uses TRBV27 and TRBJ2-1, with 11 bases fitting TRBD2. Trimming removed 2 bases from V and 3 bases from J; junction bases left unmatched: 3. This CDR3 has 16 amino acids. Germline CDR1 reads MNHEY; CDR2 reads SMNVEV (reference sequence). The CDR3 sequence: CASSLATSGSYNEQFF. CDR3 bases: TGTGCCAGCAGTTTAGCCACTAGCGGGAGCTACAATGAGCAGTTCTTC.

This clone was detected only a few times. The chain is built from TRBV19 and TRBJ2-2, with TRBD2 identical over 7 bases. Germline assignment: CDR1 LNHDA and CDR2 SQIVND (reference sequence). The junction had 6 bases not matched to a gene; V was cut back by 5 bases and J by 0 bases. This CDR3 region has 16 residues. CDR3 sequence reads: CASSGLAATNTGELFF. CDR3 in DNA: TGTGCCAGTAGTGGGCTAGCGGCCACGAACACCGGGGAGCTGTTTTTT.

V gene TRBV6-5 combines with J gene TRBJ1-1; TRBD1 matches at 8 bases. With V trimmed by 2 bases and J by 5 bases, 7 bases remained unmatched. The germline V gene encodes CDR1 MNHEY and CDR2 SVGAGI. There are 15 residues in the CDR3. DNA for the CDR3: TGTGCCAGCAGTTACAAGACAGGGGTGGGGACTGAAGCTTTCTTT. Its protein product is CASSYKTGVGTEAFF.

This chain uses TRBV4-1 with TRBJ2-5; 12 bases agree with TRBD1. The germline V gene has CDR1 MGHRA and CDR2 YSYEKL. The CDR3 extends over 15 amino acids. The V gene end was trimmed by 1 base and the J gene end by 11 bases; junction bases not matched to a gene: 8. The CDR3 protein is CASSQAGTGGNKQYF. The CDR3 DNA is TGCGCCAGCAGCCAAGCCGGGACAGGGGGCAACAAGCAGTACTTC.

V usage is TRBV5-1 and J usage is TRBJ1-3; TRBD1 might be the D (5 bases). Germline V CDR1 and CDR2: SGHRS, YFSETQ. The CDR3 covers 15 residues. Trimming removed 4 bases from V and 0 bases from J, with 11 bases in between. CDR3 coding DNA: TGCGCCAGCAGCGTGAATCAGGGCTCTGGAAACACCATATATTTT. This sequence encodes CASSVNQGSGNTIYF.

The chain employs TRBV23-1 and TRBJ2-1; the match to TRBD2 covers 8 bases. TRBV23-1 is labeled an ORF, and its function is uncertain. V was pared by 0 bases and J by 9 bases, with 7 bases of the junction left unmatched. This CDR3 has 15 residues. The CDR3 region is CASSQSDLAGPEQFF. DNA for the CDR3: TGCGCCAGCAGTCAATCGGATCTAGCGGGCCCTGAGCAGTTCTTC.

This chain connects TRBV7-9 to TRBJ2-1; 7 positions match TRBD2. The CDR3 spans 14 residues. The junction had 8 bases not matched to a gene; V was cut back by 5 bases and J by 7 bases. Germline CDR1 reads SEHNR; CDR2 reads FQNEAQ (reference sequence). The CDR3 coding sequence is TGTGCCAGCAGCCCGGCGACCGGGGGGAATGAGCAGTTCTTC. Amino acid sequence: CASSPATGGNEQFF.

V usage is TRBV5-6 and J usage is TRBJ1-5; possibly TRBD1 for D (5 bases). In germline, CDR1 is SGHDT, CDR2 YYEEEE. Trimming took 3 bases from V and 4 from J, leaving 11 bases between them. This CDR3 has 14 amino acids. This CDR3 is CASSSLGGNQPQHF. CDR3 sequence (DNA): TGTGCCAGCAGCTCCCTGGGGGGAAATCAGCCCCAGCATTTT.

The V gene is TRBV2, the J gene TRBJ2-7, with unresolved D. Per germline, CDR1 SNHLY and CDR2 FYNNEI. The CDR3 contains 12 residues. Trimming removed 5 bases from V and 4 bases from J, with 9 bases in between. CDR3 protein: CASSSLGYEQYF. As DNA, the CDR3 is TGTGCCAGCAGTTCCCTAGGGTACGAGCAGTACTTC.

The V gene is TRBV28, the J gene TRBJ2-7; D is ambiguous. Between the trimmed V and J ends, which lost 5 bases and 0 bases, there was a span of 11 bases. The germline gives CDR1 MDHEN, CDR2 SYDVKM. This CDR3 spans 14 amino acids. CDR3 in DNA: TGTGCCAGCAGTATCCCTGGTCGCTCCTACGAGCAGTACTTC. As protein: CASSIPGRSYEQYF.

The chain is built from TRBV5-4 and TRBJ1-4; D may be TRBD1 (5 bases). Germline values: CDR1 SGHNT, CDR2 YYREEE (reference sequence). CDR3 length: 13 residues. Trimming took off 0 bases at V and 8 bases at J, with 8 bases between the two ends. CDR3 bases: TGTGCCAGCAGCTTGGGGCCAGGGGAAAAACTGTTTTTT. Translated, it gives CASSLGPGEKLFF.

The chain carries TRBV19 and TRBJ1-5, with 7 nucleotides matching TRBD1. CDR1 is LNHDA and CDR2 is SQIVND in the germline V gene (reference sequence). Losses at the gene ends were 3 bases for V and 5 bases for J; bases not matched to a gene: 7. The CDR3 has 15 amino acids. The CDR3 region has the DNA TGTGCCAGTAGTATTGGCAGGGGGGGTCATCAGCCCCAGCATTTT. Residues: CASSIGRGGHQPQHF.

The CDR3 spells CASSPIGYSYEQYF. Written as DNA, the CDR3 is TGTGCCAGCTCACCAATTGGTTACTCCTACGAGCAGTACTTC. The chain is built from TRBV18 and TRBJ2-7; no clear D. Trimming stripped 2 bases from V and 0 bases from J, with 8 bases between. The germline V gene encodes CDR1 KGHSH and CDR2 LQKENI. The CDR3 contains 14 residues. Drawing the rest from reference TRBV18 and TRBJ2-7, the complete variable domain is NAGVMQNPRHLVRRRGQEARLRCSPMKGHSHVYWYRQLPEEGLKFMVYLQKENIIDESGMPKERFSAEFPKEGPSILRIQQVVRGDSAAYFCASSPIGYSYEQYFGPGTRLTVT.

This clone was counted once. The chain employs TRBV27 and TRBJ2-1; 8 bases agree with TRBD1. Germline CDR1 is MNHEY and CDR2 is SMNVEV (reference sequence). V lost 0 bases, J lost 7 bases, and 8 bases stayed unmatched. The CDR3 totals 16 residues. CDR3 sequence: CASSLSFRQGRNEQFF. CDR3 DNA sequence: TGTGCCAGCAGTTTATCGTTCAGACAGGGGAGGAATGAGCAGTTCTTC.

The rearrangement links TRBV19 to TRBJ1-5; D gene unclear. The germline V gene encodes CDR1 LNHDA and CDR2 SQIVND (reference sequence). The V and J ends lost 8 bases and 2 bases respectively, with 16 bases between them. This CDR3 has 15 residues. CDR3 region: CASHHTPAGNQPQHF. The CDR3 region has the DNA TGTGCCAGTCATCATACTCCCGCTGGCAATCAGCCCCAGCATTTT.

This clone was detected a few times. The chain combines TRBV6-1 with TRBJ2-7, with D uncertain. The CDR3 consists of 14 residues. CDR1 and CDR2 (germline): MNHNS, SASEGT. V lost 6 bases, J lost 2 bases, and 14 bases lay in between. The CDR3 spells CASSGRRSAYEQYF. The DNA of the CDR3 is TGTGCCAGCAGCGGTCGACGCTCCGCCTACGAGCAGTACTTC.

The rearrangement links TRBV4-2 to TRBJ2-7; D might be TRBD2 (6 bases). The V end lost 0 bases, the J end lost 5 bases, and 14 bases lay between the germline ends. The CDR3 has 15 residues. Germline-derived CDR1 and CDR2 are LGHNA and YNFKEQ. This CDR3 reads CASSQDGGLGDEQYF. The CDR3 nucleotides read TGTGCCAGCAGCCAAGACGGGGGTCTCGGCGACGAGCAGTACTTC.

The chain uses TRBV7-9 and TRBJ2-3; 12 nucleotides align to TRBD2. V shed 2 bases, J shed 3 bases, and the junction held 12 bases outside the gene matches. The CDR3 has 19 residues. Germline V gives CDR1 SEHNR, CDR2 FQNEAQ (reference sequence). The CDR3 DNA follows: TGTGCCAGCAGCTTAAAGGGCGCGACTAGCGGGAGACGAACAGATACGCAGTATTTT. It yields the protein CASSLKGATSGRRTDTQYF.

As for this clone: Germline is not matched at one junction end, which may reflect a read error. The chain links TRBV7-7 to TRBJ2-3, with D perhaps matching TRBD2 (6 bases). The CDR3 loop spans 13 amino acids. The germline V gene has CDR1 SSHAT and CDR2 FNYEAQ (reference sequence). CDR3: CASSLDYTDTQYF. In nucleotides, the CDR3 is TGTGCTAGCAGCTTGGACTACACAGATACGCAGTATTTT.

J is TRBJ1-3 and V is TRBV7-8, with 11 bases matching TRBD1. V was clipped by 4 bases and J by 6 bases; unmatched bases: 14. The CDR3 totals 18 residues. CDR1 is SGHVS, CDR2 FQNEAQ, per germline. Here the CDR3 DNA reads TGTGCCAGCAGCTCATTGACCGGGACAGGGGGTTTACTAAACACCATATATTTT. It specifies CASSSLTGTGGLLNTIYF. Using reference TRBV7-8 and TRBJ1-3 for the parts outside the CDR3, the full variable domain is GAGVSQSPRYKVAKRGQDVALRCDPISGHVSLFWYQQALGQGPEFLTYFQNEAQLDKSGLPSDRFFAERPEGSVSTLKIQRTQQEDSAVYLCASSSLTGTGGLLNTIYFGEGSWLTVV.

The chain employs TRBV28 and TRBJ2-6; D gene uncertain. Germline V gene data show CDR1 as MDHEN and CDR2 as SYDVKM. V lost 7 bases and J lost 4, with 14 bases in between. The CDR3 runs 15 residues. CDR3 nucleotides: TGTGCCAGCACTCACGGCTTTACGGGGGCCAACGTCCTGACTTTC. This gives the protein CASTHGFTGANVLTF.

The chain recombines TRBV19 with TRBJ2-1, with 9 bases lining up with TRBD1. The CDR3 contains 14 residues. Germline CDR1 is LNHDA and CDR2 is SQIVND (reference sequence). V was pared by 4 bases and J by 5 bases, with 3 bases of the junction left unmatched. The CDR3 here is CASSRWTGDNEQFF. In nucleotides, the CDR3 is TGTGCCAGTAGTAGGTGGACAGGGGACAATGAGCAGTTCTTC.

The chain joins TRBV4-1 to TRBJ2-7; D remains ambiguous. Germline V gene data show CDR1 as MGHRA and CDR2 as YSYEKL. The V and J ends lost 1 base and 0 bases respectively, with 7 bases between them. The CDR3 consists of 14 residues. CDR3: CASSQVWTSYEQYF. The CDR3 DNA sequence: TGCGCCAGCAGCCAAGTCTGGACCTCCTACGAGCAGTACTTC.

This chain links TRBV30 with TRBJ1-2; D is possibly TRBD1 (6 bases). V was clipped by 4 bases and J by 2 bases, with 8 bases between them. In germline, CDR1 is GTSNPN, CDR2 SVGIG (reference sequence). This CDR3 has 12 residues. The CDR3 nucleotides are TGTGCCTGGAAGGGGGGCAACTATGGCTACACCTTC. Translated, it gives CAWKGGNYGYTF.